This TCR beta chain comes out of a study of blood T cell repertoires in COVID-19. Study-level information: The origin of the acute and convalescent COVID-19 samples was the United States, Italy and Spain. T cells, B-cell-depleted T cells, or PBMCs supplied cDNA or gDNA.

In the authors' methods: Nucleated cell counts were estimated from reference gene primer amplification. Sequenced by immunoSEQ multiplex PCR; TCRdb stores in-frame clones only, minus some. V, J and clone size are those of that table, while D and trimming were read from the DNA. The data contain approximately 260,000 clones, less than 90% of them singletons. This clone appeared a single time. V lost 4 bases, J lost 1 base, and 8 bases lay in between. The CDR3 totals 13 residues. Germline V CDR1 and CDR2: SGDLS, YYNGEE. This receptor was identified in a man between 60 and 75 years old who had recovered from COVID-19. The sample consisted of peripheral blood. The J gene is TRBJ1-1, the V gene TRBV9, with unresolved D. In DNA, the CDR3 is TGTGCCAGCAGCACCCGACAGAACACTGAAGCTTTCTTT. Residues: CASSTRQNTEAFF.